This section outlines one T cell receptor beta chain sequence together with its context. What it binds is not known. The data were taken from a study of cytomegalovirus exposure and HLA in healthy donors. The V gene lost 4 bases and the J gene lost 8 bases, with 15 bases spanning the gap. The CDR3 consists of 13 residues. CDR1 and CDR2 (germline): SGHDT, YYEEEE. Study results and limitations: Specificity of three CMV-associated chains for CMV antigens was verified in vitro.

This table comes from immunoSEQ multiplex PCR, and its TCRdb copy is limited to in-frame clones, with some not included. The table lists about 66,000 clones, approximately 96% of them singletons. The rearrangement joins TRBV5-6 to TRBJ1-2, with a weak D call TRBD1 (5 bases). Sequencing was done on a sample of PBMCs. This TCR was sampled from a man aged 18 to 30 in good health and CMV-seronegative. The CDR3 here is CASSGDRGKGYTF. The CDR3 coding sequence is TGTGCCAGCAGCGGAGACCGGGGGAAGGGCTACACCTTC.